These 2 T cell receptor beta chains came from one sample sequenced in a study of CD8 T cells in ankylosing spondylitis. Using its own MiXCR run on the 5' RACE reads, TCRdb lists one record per CDR3 protein. The sample records hundreds of thousands of distinct CDR3 sequences, 12% being singletons. Findings and caveats of the study: Characteristic of ankylosing spondylitis blood, it appeared, was a TCR beta motif comprising about eight highly homologous variants.

Their specific antigens are unknown. Sequenced material: blood, either unsorted or a sorted T cell fraction (not recorded which). Receptor source: a male donor with ankylosing spondylitis.

The rearrangement uses TRBV6-2 or TRBV6-3 and TRBJ1-1, with TRBD1 matching over 7 bases. This CDR3 region has 19 residues. Germline trimming cut 2 bases from V and 3 bases from J; bases unmatched to any gene: 18. CDR1 MNHEY and CDR2 SVGEGT come from the germline V gene. The CDR3, as DNA: TGTGCCAGCAGTTACCCCCATACTGTTAAGGGGGCGCGGGACACTGAAGCTTTCTTT. This translates into CASSYPHTVKGARDTEAFF.

The chain combines TRBV11-2 with TRBJ2-3; TRBD2 aligns across 11 bases. With V trimmed by 5 bases and J by 3 bases, 13 bases remained unmatched. Germline CDR1 is SGHAT and CDR2 is FQNNGV. This CDR3 spans 18 amino acids. This chain's CDR3 is CASSRVVLAGGLTDTQYF. CDR3 DNA: TGTGCCAGCAGCCGAGTCGTTCTAGCGGGGGGACTAACAGATACGCAGTATTTT.